This TCR beta chain was found in a study of CD8 T cells in ankylosing spondylitis. In its sample, this clonotype was seen a few times. Its antigen is not identified. MiXCR, applied by TCRdb to the 5' RACE reads, yields one record per CDR3 protein. The repertoire includes roughly 670,000 distinct CDR3 sequences, roughly 20% of them detected once, and around 19% sits in the top ten. Points from the study as a whole: It appeared that ankylosing spondylitis blood was characterized by a TCR beta motif of under ten highly homologous variants.

Germline V gene lookup returns CDR1 SGHRS and CDR2 YFSETQ. CDR3 length: 16 amino acids. V lost 0 bases to trimming and J lost 2 bases, with 15 bases between them. The TCR originated in a male donor with ankylosing spondylitis. Sequencing was performed on blood, either unsorted or a sorted T cell fraction (not recorded which). The chain is built from TRBV5-1 and TRBJ2-7, with D possibly being TRBD1 (5 bases). This chain's CDR3 is CASSLVRSGKTYEQYF. The DNA of the CDR3 is TGCGCCAGCAGCTTGGTGAGGTCAGGGAAGACCTACGAGCAGTACTTC.